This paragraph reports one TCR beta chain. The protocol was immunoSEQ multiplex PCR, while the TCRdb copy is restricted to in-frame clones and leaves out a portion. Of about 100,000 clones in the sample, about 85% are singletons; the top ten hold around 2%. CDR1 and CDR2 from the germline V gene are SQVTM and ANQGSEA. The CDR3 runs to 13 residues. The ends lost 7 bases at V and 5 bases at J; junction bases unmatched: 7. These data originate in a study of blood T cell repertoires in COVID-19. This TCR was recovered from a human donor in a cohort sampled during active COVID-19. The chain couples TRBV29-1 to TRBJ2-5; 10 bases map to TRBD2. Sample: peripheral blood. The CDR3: CSGLTSGAETQYF. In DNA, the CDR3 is TGCAGCGGCCTAACTAGCGGGGCGGAGACCCAGTACTTC.